This T cell receptor (beta chain) appears in the sequencing data of a study of cytomegalovirus exposure and HLA in healthy donors (TCRdb year 2017). The study in broad terms: An earlier analysis of several hundred of the donors reported about 250 Gb of sequence data and 117 million unique TCR beta sequences from approximately 180 million T cells. Approximately 330 gigabases of sequencing data and 75 million to 85 million unique TCR sequences made up an early release that covered 640 HLA-typed donors. Of the approximately 400 genotyped donors, 65% to 90% fell in the genetic ancestry cluster associated with self-reported Caucasian donors. The study aimed to test whether cataloging public T cell receptors could reveal signatures of past pathogen exposure. The study used immunosequencing to profile the T cell repertoires of several hundred subjects and linked those repertoires to cytomegalovirus serostatus. A separate validation cohort of over 95 different subjects was used in addition to the 666-subject first cohort. High-throughput TCR immunosequencing, statistical association of individual TCRs with disease status, and machine learning were combined to predict cytomegalovirus infection status. In a later analysis, previously published TCR beta repertoires from 666 donors were re-analyzed and high-resolution HLA genotyping was added so that TCR occurrence patterns could be studied. In the later analysis, no new phenotypic data were used to find candidate immune exposures; instead, reliance was placed on TCR beta sequences and their occurrence across donors. In an earlier analysis of a few hundred of the donors, high-throughput TCR beta sequencing was used to judge whether each TCR beta V gene segment behaved as functional or pseudogenic. Donor age, sex, ethnicity and CMV serostatus were compiled together with the repertoire data. A later genetic analysis used genome-wide SNP genotypes for about 60% of the roughly 700 donors, treating that subset as a discovery cohort. All discovery cohort repertoires had been generated on a single sequencing platform. HLA typing included class I and class II loci at four-digit resolution. The number of donors typed differed by locus, with roughly 620-630 for A, B, C, DRB1 and DQB1, over 500 for DQA1, 606 for DPA1, and under 490 for DPB1. Roughly 5 DR-DQ haplotypes were handled as single units for association and clustering, since linkage in the cohort was strong. Across approximately 400 genotyped donors of the cohort, an average of 235,054 unique TCR beta nucleotide sequences per donor were sequenced, and about a sixth of those sequences were non-productive.

V is shortened by 2 bases, J by 0 bases, and the region joining them spans 8 bases. Its CDR3 holds 13 amino acids, cysteine through phenylalanine. Only the CDR3 DNA stays, 39 bases, in frame from base 1. In the germline V gene, CDR1 corresponds to SQVTM and CDR2 to ANQGSEA. The cohort consisted of 600 or so healthy bone marrow donors. Cohort members were all nominally healthy when sampled, although unrecorded immune exposures were likely present. The donor tested CMV seronegative and was one of the 352 seronegative cohort members. Every donor gave a peripheral blood sample, and the peripheral blood mononuclear cells from that sample were used for TCR beta sequencing. Genomic DNA extraction from the blood cell samples was performed with the Qiagen DNeasy Blood Extraction Kit. Library preparation employed the immunoSEQ multiplex PCR assay. For the multiplex PCR, a mixture combining 60 forward primers for TCR Vbeta segments and 13 reverse primers for TCR Jbeta segments was used. The CDR3 region of rearranged TCR beta genes was amplified from genomic DNA with a multiplex PCR assay. On the Illumina HiSeq System, the amplified TCR beta libraries were sequenced as 87-base-pair reads. Under the source paper's analysis protocol: In a later analysis, tens of millions of unique TCR beta chains were counted across the 690 or so repertoires, and roughly 11 million of these chains were shared by at least two donors. Raw reads were error-corrected and collapsed into unique sequences by a nearest-neighbor algorithm in which closely related sequences were merged to remove PCR and sequencing errors. Alignment of CDR3 sequences to IMGT reference sequences was used to assign V, D and J gene segments. For a sequence to be retained, at least a six-nucleotide match to both a V gene segment and a J gene segment was required. Rearrangements were classified as productive when the CDR3 lacked stop codons and remained in frame with V and J, and all other rearrangements were classified as non-productive. Following IMGT convention, CDR3 was defined as the stretch from the second conserved V-encoded cysteine up to the conserved J-encoded phenylalanine. The earlier analysis of 500 to 600 of the donors excluded sequences that lacked an unambiguous match to a single V gene segment. An earlier analysis of a few hundred of the donors classified V segments as functional when productive rearrangements were above 56.7% and as segregating when the standard deviation between donors was above 5%. A statistical classification framework was built for diagnosing cytomegalovirus status from the catalog of TCR beta chain sequences. V and J gene assignment, in a later analysis, came from comparing TCR nucleotide sequences with IMGT/GENE-DB human TR gene sequences. A later analysis assigned CDR3 sequences and most-parsimonious VDJ recombination scenarios with the TCRdist pipeline. A later analysis defined each TCR beta chain by its CDR3 amino acid sequence plus V-gene family, and excluded reads lacking a unique V-gene family. To address suspected cross-contamination and a sequencing artifact, a later analysis removed under 600 highly shared, low-generation-probability nucleotide sequences. In a later analysis, a clonal expansion index for each public chain was calculated from normalized within-repertoire ranks of inferred template counts. Generation probabilities in a later analysis came from a VDJ recombination model fitted to out-of-frame rearrangements, and those results were checked against IGoR. In a later analysis, hypergeometric tests were used to score TCR-TCR, TCR-HLA and TCR-CMV co-occurrence, with a repertoire-size bias correction applied to TCR pairs. False discovery rates were estimated in a later analysis by permuting HLA or CMV assignments 20 times. In a later analysis, co-occurring TCRs were grouped using DBSCAN, and TCRdist sequence similarity was added for clustering within HLA-allele-positive subsets. Repertoires with fewer than 30,000 or more than 120,000 public chains, plus five repertoires with anomalous nucleotide sharing, were excluded from co-occurrence clustering. TCRdb carries this immuneACCESS record with in-frame sequences only. Its versions omit some clonotypes, under half of them owing to an unresolved V gene in the studies checked, with the rest unexplained. V and J calls and clone size follow that table, whereas D and trimming were derived from the DNA. In all, the sample holds 100,000 to 130,000 clones, and around 73% of those were seen once. The ten largest clonotypes hold roughly 8.2% of the sample.

The study at large found these results: HLA typing was unavailable for some donors at each locus, so association tests used only the typed subset. Some IMGT-functional V segments, including TRBV6-2 and TRBV6-3, could not be told apart with the 87-base-pair reads, so those segments were excluded. In a later analysis, several top co-occurrence clusters were reported to appear linked to parvovirus B19, influenza, CMV and Epstein-Barr virus. A later analysis associated 16,951 TCR beta sequences with specific HLA alleles at a false discovery rate of 0.05. An earlier analysis of several hundred of the donors showed that most TCR beta V segments appeared in productive rearrangements either about 87% or about 30% of the time, which broadly matched IMGT annotations. Correlated functional status among segregating V segments might reflect linkage disequilibrium, but an unknown experimental factor could not be ruled out. Compared with equally common non-associated chains, HLA-associated TCR beta chains in a later analysis were more clonally expanded and had lower generation probabilities. CMV serostatus was the only immune exposure information available for the cohort. In both the original and validation cohorts, the classifier was reported to diagnose cytomegalovirus status with high specificity and sensitivity. A further reported finding was that TCR beta sequences accurately predicted the HLA-A and HLA-B alleles for most subjects in the first cohort. In vitro tests confirmed that a few of the cytomegalovirus-associated TCR beta chains recognize cytomegalovirus antigens. The cohort was sequenced for TCR beta chains only, and without alpha or paired-chain data the features that could be detected were limited. In the study, some 160 TCR beta chains were listed as associated with cytomegalovirus. According to a later analysis, most CMV-associated TCR beta chains appeared to be HLA-restricted, and the HLA associations seemed to be driven largely by CMV exposure. According to a later genetic analysis, donors in an Asian-associated ancestry cluster had fewer N-insertions in productive TCRs than the approximately 690-donor mean. Assigning TCR associations to individual alleles was difficult when HLA alleles, especially DR and DQ, strongly co-occurred. Approximately 16 rarely observed V segments, including chromosome 9 orphons, were excluded from the earlier analysis of almost 600 of the donors because counts were too low. Most TCR sequences were observed very rarely across donors, whereas some public TCRs were present in many individuals. A cluster of highly shared sequence variants was judged likely to be a technical artifact of the sequencing pipeline. In a later genetic analysis, a missense DCLRE1C variant was associated with V-gene and J-gene trimming of TCR beta chains, and the association was replicated in an independent cohort. In a later analysis, TCR association rates were found to vary across HLA loci, with the most associated TCRs seen for DRB1 alleles and the fewest for HLA-C alleles. Roughly uniform sequencing depth across donors was assumed in presence/absence analyses, although this assumption may not hold. It was suggested by the authors that the approach could potentially be generalized to other disease states and immunological phenotypes.

This clone was counted between two and nine times. Its target antigen remains unknown. Per-base quality was not reported, and no clone a single base away is much larger than it. The source material was PBMCs. This clonotype originated in a man aged 30-40 years in good health and CMV-seronegative. The chain employs TRBV29-1 and TRBJ2-7, with no confidently assigned D gene. The DNA sequence follows: TGCAGCGTTGAAACAGTCAACTCCTACGAGCAGTACTTC. It specifies CSVETVNSYEQYF.